This TCR delta chain was found in a study of gamma-delta chains in newborns, infants, children. This clone was recorded a few times. This clone may be a read error of a much larger clone one base away. The sample holds other DNA sequences that translate to the same CDR3. TCRdb re-called clones from the reads using CATT. The table shows about 8,000 delta-chain clones, with around 1.6% occurring only once. V trimming: 3 bases; J trimming: 7 bases; junction bases outside the gene matches: 8. The V gene's germline CDR1 is GEAIGNYY and CDR2 EKD. CDR3 length equals 14 residues. This chain joins TRDV2 and TRDJ1; 9 nucleotides line up with TRDD3. The sequence derives from a child who was a newborn, infant or young child, either healthy, febrile or measles-vaccinated (not recorded which). Input material: blood. CDR3 residues: CACDLLGDRGKLIF. CDR3 in DNA: TGTGCCTGTGACTTGCTGGGGGATCGAGGTAAACTCATCTTT.